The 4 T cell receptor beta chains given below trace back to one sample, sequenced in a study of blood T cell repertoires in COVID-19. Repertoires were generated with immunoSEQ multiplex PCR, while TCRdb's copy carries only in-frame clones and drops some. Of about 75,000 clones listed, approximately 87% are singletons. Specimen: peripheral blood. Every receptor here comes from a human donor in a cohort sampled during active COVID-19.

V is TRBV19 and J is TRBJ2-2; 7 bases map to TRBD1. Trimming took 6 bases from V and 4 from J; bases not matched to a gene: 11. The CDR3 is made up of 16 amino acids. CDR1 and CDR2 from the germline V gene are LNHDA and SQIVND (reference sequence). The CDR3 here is CASSLPRAGGTGELFF. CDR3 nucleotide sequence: TGTGCCAGTAGCCTCCCTCGGGCAGGGGGCACCGGGGAGCTGTTTTTT. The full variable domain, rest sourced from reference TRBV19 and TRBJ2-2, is DGGITQSPKYLFRKEGQNVTLSCEQNLNHDAMYWYRQDPGQGLRLIYYSQIVNDFQKGDIAEGYSVSREKKESFPLTVTSAQKNPTAFYLCASSLPRAGGTGELFFGEGSRLTVL.

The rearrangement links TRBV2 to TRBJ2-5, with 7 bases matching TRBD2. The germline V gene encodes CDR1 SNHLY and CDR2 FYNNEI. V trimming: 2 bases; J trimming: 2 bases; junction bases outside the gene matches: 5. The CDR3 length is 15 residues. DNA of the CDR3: TGTGCCAGCAGTGAATTAAAGCGGGGACAAGAGACCCAGTACTTC. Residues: CASSELKRGQETQYF.

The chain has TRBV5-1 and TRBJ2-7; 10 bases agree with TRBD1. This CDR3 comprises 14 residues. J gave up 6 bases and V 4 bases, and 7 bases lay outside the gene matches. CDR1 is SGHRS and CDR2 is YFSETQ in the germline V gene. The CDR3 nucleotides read TGCGCCAGCAGCCGCCGACAGGGGGCGTCCGAGCAGTACTTC. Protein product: CASSRRQGASEQYF.

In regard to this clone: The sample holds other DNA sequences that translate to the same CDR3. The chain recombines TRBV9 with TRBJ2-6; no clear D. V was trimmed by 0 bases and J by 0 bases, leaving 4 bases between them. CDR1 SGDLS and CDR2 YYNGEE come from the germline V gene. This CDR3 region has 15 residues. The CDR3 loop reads CASSVGSSGANVLTF. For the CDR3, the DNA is TGTGCCAGCAGCGTAGGCAGCTCTGGGGCCAACGTCCTGACTTTC. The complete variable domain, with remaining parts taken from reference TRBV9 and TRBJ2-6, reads DSGVTQTPKHLITATGQRVTLRCSPRSGDLSVYWYQQSLDQGLQFLIQYYNGEERAKGNILERFSAQQFPDLHSELNLSSLELGDSALYFCASSVGSSGANVLTFGAGSRLTVL.